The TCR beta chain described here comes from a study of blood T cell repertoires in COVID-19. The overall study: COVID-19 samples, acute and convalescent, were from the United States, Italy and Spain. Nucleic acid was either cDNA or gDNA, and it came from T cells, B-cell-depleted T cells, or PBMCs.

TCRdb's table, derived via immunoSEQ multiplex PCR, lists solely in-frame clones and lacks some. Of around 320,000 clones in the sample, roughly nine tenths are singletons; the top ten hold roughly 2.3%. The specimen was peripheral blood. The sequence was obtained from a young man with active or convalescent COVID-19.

This chain's CDR3 is CASRDRPLAYNSPLHF. The CDR3 nucleotides read TGTGCCAGCCGGGACAGGCCTTTGGCGTATAATTCACCCCTCCACTTT. This chain links TRBV27 with TRBJ1-6, with TRBD1 matching 8 bases. Trimming at V came to 8 bases and at J to 4 bases, leaving 10 bases not matched to a gene. CDR1 and CDR2 from the germline V gene are MNHEY and SMNVEV (reference sequence). The CDR3 length is 16 residues.